Included here is one T cell receptor beta chain sequence, with context. The sample contains more than one DNA sequence encoding this CDR3. The sample comes from a study of blood T cell repertoires in COVID-19. In the study overall: Material from acute and convalescent COVID-19 was sourced from the United States, Italy and Spain.

Measured with immunoSEQ multiplex PCR; TCRdb has only the in-frame clones, and not every one. The sample contains 200,000 to 300,000 clones, over 75% of which appear only once. There are 16 residues in the CDR3. The junction had 6 bases not matched to a gene; V was cut back by 1 base and J by 4 bases. Germline assignment: CDR1 SGHTA and CDR2 FQGNSA. Sequenced input: peripheral blood. The sequence was collected from a human donor in a cohort sampled during active COVID-19. The V call is TRBV7-2, the J call TRBJ2-1; the match to TRBD2 covers 8 bases. The CDR3 sequence is CASSLGTGGAYNEQFF. Here the CDR3 DNA reads TGTGCCAGCAGCTTAGGGACCGGGGGGGCTTACAATGAGCAGTTCTTC.